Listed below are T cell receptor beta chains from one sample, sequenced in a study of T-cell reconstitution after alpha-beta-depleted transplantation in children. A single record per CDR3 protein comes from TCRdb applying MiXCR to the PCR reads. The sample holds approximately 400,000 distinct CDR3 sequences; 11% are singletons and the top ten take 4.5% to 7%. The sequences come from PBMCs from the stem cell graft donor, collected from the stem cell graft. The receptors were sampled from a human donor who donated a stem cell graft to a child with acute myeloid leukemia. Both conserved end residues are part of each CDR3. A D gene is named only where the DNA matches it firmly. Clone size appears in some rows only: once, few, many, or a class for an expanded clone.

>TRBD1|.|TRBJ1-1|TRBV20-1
TGCAGTGCCACTACCGGGACAGGGGGCACTGAAGCTTTCTTT
CSATTGTGGTEAFF
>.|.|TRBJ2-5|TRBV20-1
TGCAGTGCTAGTCCCAAGGAGACGGGTGGGGAGACCCAGTACTTC
CSASPKETGGETQYF
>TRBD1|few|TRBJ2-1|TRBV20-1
TGCAGTGCTAGACGGACAGGGCTTGGGGCCTACAATGAGCAGTTCTTC
CSARRTGLGAYNEQFF
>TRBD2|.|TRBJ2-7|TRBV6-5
TGTGCCAGCAGTTCCGGACTAGCGGAATCCTACGAGCAGTACTTC
CASSSGLAESYEQYF
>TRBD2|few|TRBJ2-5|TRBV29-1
TGCAGCGCTGGACTAGGACAAGAGACCCAGTACTTC
CSAGLGQETQYF
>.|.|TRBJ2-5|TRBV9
TGTGCCAGCAGCGTAATGGGACTGAAAGAGACCCAGTACTTC
CASSVMGLKETQYF
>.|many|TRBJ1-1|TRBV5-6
TGTGCCAGCAGGGCGGCAGAGCTTAGACTAATGAACACTGAAGCTTTCTTT
CASRAAELRLMNTEAFF
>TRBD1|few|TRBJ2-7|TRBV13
TGTGCCAGCAGCGGTCCCGGGACAGGAACCTACGAGCAGTACTTC
CASSGPGTGTYEQYF
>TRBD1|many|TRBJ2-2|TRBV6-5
TGTGCCAGCAGTCACACAGGGGGCGCGAACACCGGGGAGCTGTTTTTT
CASSHTGGANTGELFF
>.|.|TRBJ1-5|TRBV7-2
TGTGCCAGCAGCTTCAGGGGTTCTCAGCCCCAGCATTTT
CASSFRGSQPQHF
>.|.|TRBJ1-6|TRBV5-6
TGTGCCAGCAGCTTGGGCAGGGGTGTCTCACCCCTCCACTTT
CASSLGRGVSPLHF
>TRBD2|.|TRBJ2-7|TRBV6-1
TGTGCCAGCTCTCGCGGGAGGTCGACTTCCTACGAGCAGTACTTC
CASSRGRSTSYEQYF
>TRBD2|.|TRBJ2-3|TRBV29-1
TGCAGCGTTGAAGGCGGGAGACACGATACGCAGTATTTT
CSVEGGRHDTQYF
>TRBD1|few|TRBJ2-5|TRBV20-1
TGCAGTGCTAAAGACAGGGGAGACGAGACCCAGTACTTC
CSAKDRGDETQYF
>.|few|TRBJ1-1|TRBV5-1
TGCGCCAGCAGCCCCGGGTGGCCGGGGACTGAAGCTTTCTTT
CASSPGWPGTEAFF
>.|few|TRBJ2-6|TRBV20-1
TGCAGTGCCCTTGTGGCAGGCGGCAGGGCCAACGTCCTGACTTTC
CSALVAGGRANVLTF
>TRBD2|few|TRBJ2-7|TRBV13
TGTGCCAGCAGCAAGGGACTAGCGGGGGGGTTCTACGAGCAGTACTTC
CASSKGLAGGFYEQYF
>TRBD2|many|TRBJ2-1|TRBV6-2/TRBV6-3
TGTGCCAGCAGTAGACTAGCGGGAAGTAATGAGCAGTTCTTC
CASSRLAGSNEQFF
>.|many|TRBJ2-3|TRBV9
TGTGCCAGCAGCAAAATCGGCAGCAAAACAGATACGCAGTATTTT
CASSKIGSKTDTQYF
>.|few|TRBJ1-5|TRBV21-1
TGTGCCAGCAGCAAAGGAGTGGGGCGAAGCAATCAGCCCCAGCATTTT
CASSKGVGRSNQPQHF
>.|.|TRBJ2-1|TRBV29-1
TGCAGCGGGGGGGGGCGGTTCTTC
CSGGGRFF
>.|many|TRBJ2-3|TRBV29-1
TGCAGCGGCCGACCCGTTGGGACAGATACGCAGTATTTT
CSGRPVGTDTQYF
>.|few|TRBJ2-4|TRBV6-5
TGTGCCAGCAGTTACTCTAAGATAGCCAAAAACATTCAGTACTTC
CASSYSKIAKNIQYF
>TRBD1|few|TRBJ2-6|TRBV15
TGTGCCACCAGCAGAGACGGACAGGGGTCCGGGGCCAACGTCCTGACTTTC
CATSRDGQGSGANVLTF
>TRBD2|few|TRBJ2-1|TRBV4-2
TGTGCCAGCAGCCAAGCATCTAGCGGGGGGGATGAGCAGTTCTTC
CASSQASSGGDEQFF
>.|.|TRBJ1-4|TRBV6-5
.
CASSASTGMCLKNCFF
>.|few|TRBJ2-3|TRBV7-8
TGTGCCAGCAGCTTACGACCTACAGGGCCTAGCACAGATACGCAGTATTTT
CASSLRPTGPSTDTQYF
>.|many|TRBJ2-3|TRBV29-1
TGCAGCGTTGAAGTCTCAGGGGCAGATACGCAGTATTTT
CSVEVSGADTQYF
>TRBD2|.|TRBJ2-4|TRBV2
TGTGCCAGCAGTTCAGAGCGGGAGGGCCCGGGTGTCAAAAACATTCAGTACTTC
CASSSEREGPGVKNIQYF